This TCR beta chain was identified in a study of T cells after yellow fever vaccination (dated by TCRdb to between 2017 and 2020). Broadly, across the study: The SMART-Seq v4 Ultra Low Input RNA kit was used to prepare libraries from fractions with low cell numbers. Two healthy male donors made up the cohort, one aged 18 to 29 years and the other aged 30 to 40 years. To follow T-cell clones before and after both primary and booster YFV17D yellow fever vaccination, bulk TCR alpha and beta repertoires underwent longitudinal sequencing. Blood samples were taken at several timepoints before and after primary and secondary immunization, and bulk PBMC replicates and cell subsets were isolated.

CDR1 and CDR2 are drawn from the germline V gene: MNHEY, SVGAGI. From the cysteine up to the phenylalanine, the CDR3 has a length of 17 residues. The retained sequence is limited to the CDR3, 51 bases, with the frame set at the first base. The V and J ends are trimmed by 0 bases and 2 bases, leaving 13 bases between them. Sequencer: Illumina NovaSeq 6000. TCR cDNA was made using 5'RACE template switching, a step that added a universal primer site and unique molecular identifiers. cDNA synthesis was primed from both the TCR alpha and TCR beta constant segments. Two PCR steps were used to amplify libraries, with sample barcodes and sequencing adapters being added in the second step. Sequencing of the libraries was done on either Illumina HiSeq 2500 (2x100 bp) or NovaSeq (2x150 bp). The original pipeline was this. MIGEC handled demultiplexing of reads and collapsing into UMI consensus sequences, while MiXCR performed V(D)J alignment. Clonotypes responding to the vaccine were identified with edgeR on replicate PBMC samples, with the criteria of FDR below 0.01 and a log2 fold change above 5 up to day 15. Bulk clonotypes were assigned CD4 or CD8 identity according to which sequenced CD4 or CD8 repertoire held them at higher abundance. TCRdb ran its own pipeline on the public reads, namely fastp trimming at Q25 and MiXCR clone calling, and kept in-frame beta chains. Every CDR3 protein is listed once, alongside the most common genes and DNA of its rows. None of the V and J calls come from the authors' own analysis; TCRdb made them. This sample comprises 100,000 to 150,000 distinct CDR3 sequences, about 8.4% of them detected only once. The top ten clones comprise roughly 40% of the sample.

This clonotype was counted a few times. The clone's antigen remains unknown. No quality values exist for individual bases; no much larger clone is one base distant. What the authors observed across the whole study: Most clones expanded after primary vaccination were re-detected after the booster (96% of CD4 and more than 70% of CD8), suggesting broad memory maintenance. Compared with the primary T-cell response, the secondary T-cell response was weaker but faster, peaking on day 5 rather than day 15. A small share of clonotypes occurred in both CD4 and CD8 compartments, likely arising from convergent recombination. Computational filtering was needed because FACS-sorted repertoires could contain abundant contaminating clonotypes from the bulk population. The study included only two donors, which limits how far the findings can be generalized.

The treatment or condition label, as the study defines it: live attenuated yellow fever vaccine strain. A standard Ficoll-Paque protocol was used to isolate PBMCs from peripheral blood. Dynabeads CD4 and CD8 positive selection kits were used to isolate CD4 and CD8 T-cell fractions. TriZol was used to extract RNA from bulk PBMCs, from CD4 and CD8 fractions, and from dextramer-positive and dextramer-negative fractions. The sequence links TRBV6-5 to TRBJ2-2, with a tentative D call of TRBD1 or TRBD2, each matching 6 bases. The specimen comprised CD8+ T cells sorted from PBMCs, sampled on the day of the yellow fever booster vaccination. This receptor was identified in a young man who received the YFV17D yellow fever vaccine. The DNA sequence is as follows: TGTGCCAGCAGTTACTCGATCTGGGGGGCCAACACCGGGGAGCTGTTTTTT. Protein translation: CASSYSIWGANTGELFF.